The 27 T cell receptor beta chains below were found in one sample sequenced in a study of blood T cell repertoires in COVID-19. Here immunoSEQ multiplex PCR was the method, and the copy in TCRdb shows in-frame clones only, minus some. The sample shows about 230,000 clones, more than 75% of them seen only once. Sequencing was performed on PBMCs or T cells enriched from blood (not recorded which). These TCRs come from a young man who had recovered from COVID-19.

The rearrangement links TRBV19 to TRBJ1-5; D is possibly TRBD1 (5 bases). V was trimmed by 5 bases and J by 2 bases, leaving 16 bases between them. The germline V gene encodes CDR1 LNHDA and CDR2 SQIVND (reference sequence). The CDR3 is made up of 16 amino acids. In DNA form, the CDR3 reads TGTGCCAGTAGTCCGCCCGGGGGTAGCGGCAATCAGCCCCAGCATTTT. It specifies CASSPPGGSGNQPQHF.

The chain combines TRBV5-1 with TRBJ2-2; 7 nucleotides match TRBD2. The germline V gene has CDR1 SGHRS and CDR2 YFSETQ. The CDR3 length is 14 residues. V gave up 5 bases and J gave up 2 bases; unmatched junction bases: 3. The CDR3 nucleotides read TGCGCCAGCAGTACTAGCGTTAACACCGGGGAGCTGTTTTTT. Residues: CASSTSVNTGELFF.

V usage is TRBV7-9 and J usage is TRBJ1-6, with a weak D call TRBD1 (5 bases). This CDR3 has 12 residues. V was shortened by 1 base and J by 12 bases, with 7 bases between the two germline ends. The germline CDR1 and CDR2 sequences are SEHNR and FQNEAQ (reference sequence). Written as DNA, the CDR3 is TGTGCCAGCAGCTTAGGGGGGGGACCCCTCCACTTT. Translating it yields CASSLGGGPLHF.

The rearrangement uses TRBV27 and TRBJ1-1; TRBD1 agrees at 8 bases. This CDR3 is built from 16 residues. V lost 3 bases and J lost 6; bases outside the gene matches: 12. Germline V gives CDR1 MNHEY, CDR2 SMNVEV (reference sequence). CDR3 region: CASSFGVGQGRPEAFF. CDR3 DNA sequence: TGTGCCAGCAGTTTCGGTGTCGGACAGGGAAGGCCTGAAGCTTTCTTT.

The chain has TRBV7-9 and TRBJ1-2; TRBD1 is a possible D gene (6 bases). The CDR3 totals 13 residues. Looked up from germline, CDR1 is SEHNR and CDR2 is FQNEAQ (reference sequence). V lost 6 bases to trimming and J lost 8 bases, with 16 bases between them. In nucleotides, the CDR3 is TGTGCCAGCAGTCAACAGGGTGCGGAGGGCTACACCTTC. Encoded protein: CASSQQGAEGYTF.

This rearrangement joins TRBV30 to TRBJ2-1, with TRBD2 as a possible D gene (5 bases). Germline V CDR1 and CDR2: GTSNPN, SVGIG (reference sequence). The CDR3 sequence is 14 residues long. The V end was cut by 4 bases, the J end by 9 bases, with 19 bases between. CDR3 coding DNA: TGTGCCTGGAATACCGGTACTAGTAGAGTTGAGCAGTTCTTC. Its translation is CAWNTGTSRVEQFF.

The chain recombines TRBV2 with TRBJ1-1; possibly TRBD1 for D (5 bases). V was clipped by 7 bases and J by 3 bases, with 18 bases between them. Germline lookup yields CDR1 SNHLY and CDR2 FYNNEI. The CDR3 length is 15 residues. Here the CDR3 reads CASKGVSGVYTEAFF. CDR3 bases: TGTGCCAGCAAAGGGGTCTCGGGCGTCTACACTGAAGCTTTCTTT. The complete variable domain, with remaining parts taken from reference TRBV2 and TRBJ1-1, reads EPEVTQTPSHQVTQMGQEVILRCVPISNHLYFYWYRQILGQKVEFLVSFYNNEISEKSEIFDDQFSVERPDGSNFTLKIRSTKLEDSAMYFCASKGVSGVYTEAFFGQGTRLTVV.

The J gene is TRBJ2-1, the V gene TRBV5-4; possibly TRBD1 for D (5 bases). Trimming pared 4 bases from V and 5 bases from J, leaving 10 bases between. Germline CDR1 is SGHNT and CDR2 is YYREEE (reference sequence). The CDR3 has 13 amino acids. CDR3 loop: CASSPDTDNEQFF. The CDR3, as DNA: TGTGCCAGCAGCCCGGACACGGACAATGAGCAGTTCTTC.

The rearrangement links TRBV6-5 to TRBJ2-7, with 7 nucleotides matching TRBD1. Trimming removed 9 bases from V and 5 bases from J; junction bases left unmatched: 10. Germline V gene sequence: CDR1 MNHEY, CDR2 SVGAGI. The CDR3 consists of 13 residues. CDR3 protein: CASRILDRDEQYF. In DNA, the CDR3 is TGTGCCAGTAGGATTCTTGACAGGGACGAGCAGTACTTC.

This chain uses TRBV6-1 with TRBJ2-7; D is unresolved. Between the trimmed V and J ends, which lost 2 bases and 2 bases, there was a span of 10 bases. The germline V gene has CDR1 MNHNS and CDR2 SASEGT. CDR3 length equals 14 residues. The CDR3 sequence: CASSETVIAYEQYF. The CDR3 nucleotides are TGTGCCAGCAGTGAAACAGTAATAGCCTACGAGCAGTACTTC.

The chain joins TRBV12-5 to TRBJ1-5; 12 positions agree with TRBD1. The CDR3 contains 16 residues. Losses at the gene ends were 2 bases for V and 5 bases for J; bases not matched to a gene: 4. Germline CDR1 reads LGHNT; CDR2 reads FRNRAP. The CDR3 spells CASGLPGTGGHQPQHF. As DNA, the CDR3 is TGTGCTAGTGGTTTGCCGGGGACAGGGGGCCATCAGCCCCAGCATTTT. Complete variable domain (other parts from reference TRBV12-5 and TRBJ1-5): DARVTQTPRHKVTEMGQEVTMRCQPILGHNTVFWYRQTMMQGLELLAYFRNRAPLDDSGMPKDRFSAEMPDATLATLKIQPSEPRDSAVYFCASGLPGTGGHQPQHFGDGTRLSIL.

J is TRBJ2-1 and V is TRBV27; possibly TRBD2 for D (6 bases). The CDR3 covers 17 residues. CDR1 MNHEY and CDR2 SMNVEV come from the germline V gene (reference sequence). V lost 2 bases to trimming and J lost 0 bases, with 14 bases between them. The CDR3 protein is CASSLMGRGASYNEQFF. In DNA form, the CDR3 reads TGTGCCAGCAGTTTAATGGGGCGGGGTGCCTCCTACAATGAGCAGTTCTTC.

The chain is built from TRBV10-3 and TRBJ2-7, with D possibly being TRBD1 (6 bases). V lost 8 bases, J lost 6 bases, and 20 bases lay in between. This CDR3 spans 14 amino acids. Germline V gene lookup returns CDR1 ENHRY and CDR2 SYGVKD. The CDR3 here is CAIGIYREEGEQYF. CDR3 in DNA: TGTGCCATCGGGATTTACAGGGAAGAAGGCGAGCAGTACTTC.

The chain joins TRBV6-5 to TRBJ1-4; possible D gene TRBD1, 6 bases. V was clipped by 6 bases and J by 2 bases, with 13 bases between them. Germline CDR1 reads MNHEY; CDR2 reads SVGAGI. The CDR3 loop spans 15 amino acids. CDR3 in DNA: TGTGCCAGCAGACCAGGGGCGTACACTAATGAAAAACTGTTTTTT. Translating it yields CASRPGAYTNEKLFF.

This rearrangement joins TRBV12-3 or TRBV12-4 to TRBJ1-3; D ambiguous. The V and J ends lost 5 bases and 5 bases respectively, with 7 bases between them. This CDR3 comprises 12 residues. The CDR3 loop is CASSPDRNTIYF. CDR3 DNA sequence: TGTGCCAGCAGTCCCGACAGAAACACCATATATTTT.

V and J are TRBV5-8 and TRBJ2-2; perhaps TRBD2 as D (6 bases). Germline V gives CDR1 SGHTS, CDR2 YDEGEE. The CDR3 runs 15 residues. Trimming pared 0 bases from V and 1 base from J, leaving 7 bases between. CDR3 sequence reads: CASSLGTMNTGELFF. The CDR3 DNA reads TGTGCCAGCAGCTTGGGGACTATGAACACCGGGGAGCTGTTTTTT.

This chain uses TRBV27 with TRBJ1-6, with 7 bases identical to TRBD1. After removal of 4 bases from V and 9 bases from J, the junction contained 6 bases not matched to a gene. In germline, CDR1 is MNHEY, CDR2 SMNVEV (reference sequence). The CDR3 totals 14 residues. CDR3 protein: CASSSRDSFSPLHF. DNA for the CDR3: TGTGCCAGCAGTTCCCGGGACAGCTTTTCACCCCTCCACTTT.

This rearrangement joins TRBV27 to TRBJ1-2; 7 bases match TRBD1. V shed 3 bases, J shed 7 bases, and the junction held 5 bases outside the gene matches. The length of the CDR3 is 13 residues. Germline CDR1 is MNHEY and CDR2 is SMNVEV (reference sequence). The CDR3, as DNA: TGTGCCAGCAGTTTTAGACAGGGCAGTGGCTACACCTTC. It specifies CASSFRQGSGYTF.

This sequence joins TRBV5-1 and TRBJ1-4; no definite D call. With 0 bases removed from V and 4 bases from J, the gap between germline ends came to 10 bases. CDR1 SGHRS and CDR2 YFSETQ come from the germline V gene. The CDR3 runs to 15 residues. CDR3 protein: CASSLERRVNEKLFF. CDR3 in DNA: TGCGCCAGCAGCTTGGAGCGTAGAGTTAATGAAAAACTGTTTTTT.

The chain joins TRBV10-1 to TRBJ2-7, with D perhaps matching TRBD1 (6 bases). CDR1 and CDR2 (germline): WNHNN, SYGVQD (reference sequence). V was shortened by 4 bases and J by 6 bases, with 16 bases between the two germline ends. This CDR3 spans 14 amino acids. CDR3 DNA sequence: TGCGCCAGCAGTGCTGACAGGTCAGGGTTCGAGCAGTACTTC. Protein: CASSADRSGFEQYF.

The J gene is TRBJ2-5, the V gene TRBV7-3; 7 nucleotides match TRBD2. This CDR3 is built from 14 residues. Per the germline V gene, CDR1 is SGHTA and CDR2 is FQGTGA. Germline trimming cut 2 bases from V and 5 bases from J; bases unmatched to any gene: 5. The CDR3 loop is CASSLFAGDETQYF. As DNA, the CDR3 is TGTGCCAGCAGCTTATTTGCGGGAGATGAGACCCAGTACTTC. Supplemented by reference TRBV7-3 and TRBJ2-5, the full variable domain reads GAGVSQTPSNKVTEKGKYVELRCDPISGHTALYWYRQSLGQGPEFLIYFQGTGAADDSGLPNDRFFAVRPEGSVSTLKIQRTERGDSAVYLCASSLFAGDETQYFGPGTRLLVL.

J is TRBJ1-1 and V is TRBV10-2, with 8 nucleotides matching TRBD1. Unmatched junction bases numbered 1, after V lost 3 bases and J lost 4 bases. Germline V gives CDR1 WSHSY, CDR2 SAAADI. The CDR3 is made up of 13 amino acids. This CDR3 reads CASSETGGTEAFF. The CDR3 DNA sequence: TGCGCCAGCAGTGAAACAGGGGGCACTGAAGCTTTCTTT.

This chain connects TRBV10-3 to TRBJ1-1; no definite D call. The CDR3 is 14 residues long. Looked up from germline, CDR1 is ENHRY and CDR2 is SYGVKD. The V end was cut by 1 base, the J end by 1 base, with 7 bases between. The CDR3 reads CAISEWRTNTEAFF. CDR3 nucleotide sequence: TGTGCCATCAGTGAGTGGAGGACGAACACTGAAGCTTTCTTT.

This clone has a handful of counts. This chain's CDR3 is CASSKGQGKYNEQFF. The CDR3 bases are TGCGCCAGCAGCAAAGGACAGGGGAAGTACAATGAGCAGTTCTTC. V usage is TRBV5-1 and J usage is TRBJ2-1; 9 bases map to TRBD1. With V trimmed by 4 bases and J by 4 bases, 6 bases remained unmatched. This CDR3 contains 15 residues. Per germline, CDR1 SGHRS and CDR2 YFSETQ. The whole variable domain, filled in from reference TRBV5-1 and TRBJ2-1, reads KAGVTQTPRYLIKTRGQQVTLSCSPISGHRSVSWYQQTPGQGLQFLFEYFSETQRNKGNFPGRFSGRQFSNSRSEMNVSTLELGDSALYLCASSKGQGKYNEQFFGPGTRLTVL.

The V call is TRBV10-2, the J call TRBJ2-3; 11 bases align to TRBD2. CDR1 is WSHSY and CDR2 is SAAADI in the germline V gene. The CDR3 runs to 13 residues. V gave up 7 bases and J gave up 5 bases; unmatched junction bases: 2. CDR3: CASITSGGDTQYF. The DNA of the CDR3 is TGCGCCAGCATTACTAGCGGGGGAGATACGCAGTATTTT.

The chain combines TRBV6-6 with TRBJ2-5; 9 bases map to TRBD1. Germline V lookup: CDR1 MNHNY, CDR2 SVGAGI (reference sequence). V was clipped by 6 bases and J by 4 bases; unmatched bases: 6. This CDR3 region has 14 residues. The CDR3 nucleotides are TGTGCCAGCAGCCGCGGGACAGGGATAGAGACCCAGTACTTC. The encoded protein is CASSRGTGIETQYF.

The V call is TRBV7-9, the J call TRBJ2-7; the match to TRBD1 covers 7 bases. V lost 4 bases to trimming and J lost 2 bases; unmatched junction nucleotides: 11. CDR1 SEHNR and CDR2 FQNEAQ come from the germline V gene (reference sequence). The CDR3 sequence is 16 residues long. This CDR3 is CASSSTRQGIPYEQYF. The CDR3 DNA reads as TGTGCCAGCAGCTCAACAAGACAGGGAATTCCCTACGAGCAGTACTTC.